This T cell receptor (beta chain) was sequenced for a study of blood T cell repertoires in COVID-19. For the study at large: Material from acute and convalescent COVID-19 was sourced from the United States, Italy and Spain.

Donors were grouped by their self-reported clinical history. CDR1 is MNHEY and CDR2 is SVGAGI in the germline V gene. This CDR3 is 15 amino acids long. V was shortened by 2 bases and J by 1 base, with 10 bases between the two germline ends. Per the original data handling: Researchers report that nucleated cell counts were estimated from reference gene primer amplification. Some clones are missing from TCRdb's copy, which holds only in-frame ones; the method was immunoSEQ multiplex PCR. Clonal size and the V and J genes are those of that table, whereas D and trimming came from the DNA. The sample contains about 200,000 clones, over 85% of which appear only once.

Input material: PBMCs or T cells enriched from blood (not recorded which). The chain couples TRBV6-5 to TRBJ2-3; tentatively, D is TRBD1 (6 bases). This sequence originates from a woman aged 30 to 39 with acute COVID-19. In DNA form, the CDR3 reads TGTGCCAGCAGTTACGGTGGGGGCGGCACAGATACGCAGTATTTT. It is translated as CASSYGGGGTDTQYF.